A single TCR beta chain is shown here with its context. Germline assignment: CDR1 SGHAT and CDR2 FQNNGV. The ends lost 10 bases at V and 8 bases at J; junction bases unmatched: 10. The CDR3 is made up of 14 amino acids. Through a sample-barcoded 5' primer and a J-beta primer mix, a second PCR was run for 7 to 11 cycles. TCRdb re-called the 5' RACE reads through MiXCR, storing one row per CDR3 protein. Found here are about 780,000 distinct CDR3 sequences, roughly 25% of them singletons; the top ten hold approximately 2.9%. This entry is derived from a study of blood T cells in healthy people across ages. These same data were also listed under a study on T cells of mothers and their children.

Sequenced: blood. This receptor was taken from a boy aged 5 to 17 in good health. This rearrangement joins TRBV11-2 to TRBJ2-2, with 10 bases lining up with TRBD1. The CDR3 loop is CATPSGQGRGELFF. The CDR3 region has the DNA TGTGCCACCCCCTCGGGACAGGGGAGGGGGGAGCTGTTTTTT. The whole variable domain, remainder taken from reference TRBV11-2 and TRBJ2-2, is EAGVAQSPRYKIIEKRQSVAFWCNPISGHATLYWYQQILGQGPKLLIQFQNNGVVDDSQLPKDRFSAERLKGVDSTLKIQPAKLEDSAVYLCATPSGQGRGELFFGEGSRLTVL.